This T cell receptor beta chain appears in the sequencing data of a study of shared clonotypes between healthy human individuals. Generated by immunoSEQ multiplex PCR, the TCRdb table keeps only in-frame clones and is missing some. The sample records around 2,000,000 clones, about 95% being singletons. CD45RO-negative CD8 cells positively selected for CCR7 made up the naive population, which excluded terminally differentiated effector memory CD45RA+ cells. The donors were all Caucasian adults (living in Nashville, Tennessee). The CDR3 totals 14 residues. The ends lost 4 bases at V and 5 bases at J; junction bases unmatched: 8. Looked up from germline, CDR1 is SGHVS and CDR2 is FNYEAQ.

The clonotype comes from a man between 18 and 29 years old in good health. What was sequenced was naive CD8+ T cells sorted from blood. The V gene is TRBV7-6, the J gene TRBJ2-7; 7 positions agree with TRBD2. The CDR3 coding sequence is TGTGCCAGCAGCTCCGGACTAGGGTTGGACGAGCAGTACTTC. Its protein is CASSSGLGLDEQYF.